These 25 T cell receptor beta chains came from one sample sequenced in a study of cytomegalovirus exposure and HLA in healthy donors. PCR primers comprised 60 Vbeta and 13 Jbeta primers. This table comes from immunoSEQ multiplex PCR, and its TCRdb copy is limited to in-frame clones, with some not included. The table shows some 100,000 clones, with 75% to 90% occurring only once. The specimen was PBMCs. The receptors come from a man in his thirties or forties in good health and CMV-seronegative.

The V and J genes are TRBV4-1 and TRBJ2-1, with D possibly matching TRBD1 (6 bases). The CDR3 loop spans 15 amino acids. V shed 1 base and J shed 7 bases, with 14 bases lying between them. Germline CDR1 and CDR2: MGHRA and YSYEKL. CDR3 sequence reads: CASSQGGPGQNEQFF. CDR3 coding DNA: TGCGCCAGCAGCCAAGGGGGGCCAGGCCAGAATGAGCAGTTCTTC.

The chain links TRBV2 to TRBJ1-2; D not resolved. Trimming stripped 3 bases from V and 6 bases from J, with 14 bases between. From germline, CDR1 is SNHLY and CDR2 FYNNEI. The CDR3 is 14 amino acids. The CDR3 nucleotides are TGTGCCAGCAGTGATATTGCCATCCGGGATGGCTACACCTTC. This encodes CASSDIAIRDGYTF.

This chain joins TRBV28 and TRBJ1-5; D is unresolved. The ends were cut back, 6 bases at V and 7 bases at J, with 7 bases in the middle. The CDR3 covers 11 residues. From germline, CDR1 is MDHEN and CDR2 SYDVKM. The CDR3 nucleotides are TGTGCCAGCAGCATCAGGCAGCCCCAGCATTTT. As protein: CASSIRQPQHF.

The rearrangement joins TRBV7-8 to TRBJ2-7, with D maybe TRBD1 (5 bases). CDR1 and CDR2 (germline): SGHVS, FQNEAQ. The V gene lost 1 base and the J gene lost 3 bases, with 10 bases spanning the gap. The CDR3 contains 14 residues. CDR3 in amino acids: CASSLVGLDYEQYF. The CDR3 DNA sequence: TGTGCCAGCAGCTTAGTGGGGCTAGACTACGAGCAGTACTTC. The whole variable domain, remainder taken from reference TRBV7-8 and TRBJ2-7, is GAGVSQSPRYKVAKRGQDVALRCDPISGHVSLFWYQQALGQGPEFLTYFQNEAQLDKSGLPSDRFFAERPEGSVSTLKIQRTQQEDSAVYLCASSLVGLDYEQYFGPGTRLTVT.

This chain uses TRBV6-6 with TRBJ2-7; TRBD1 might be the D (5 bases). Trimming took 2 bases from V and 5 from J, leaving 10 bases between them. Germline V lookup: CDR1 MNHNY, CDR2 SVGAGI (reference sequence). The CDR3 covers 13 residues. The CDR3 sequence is CASSYKGENEQYF. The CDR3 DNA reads TGTGCCAGCAGTTACAAAGGGGAAAACGAGCAGTACTTC.

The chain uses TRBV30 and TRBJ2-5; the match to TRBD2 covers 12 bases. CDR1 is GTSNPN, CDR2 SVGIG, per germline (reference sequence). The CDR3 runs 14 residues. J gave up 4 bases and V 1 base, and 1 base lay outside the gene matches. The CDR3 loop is CAWSAGLAGETQYF. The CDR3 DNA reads TGTGCCTGGAGTGCGGGACTAGCGGGAGAGACCCAGTACTTC.

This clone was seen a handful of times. This CDR3 reads CASSPQEAGGYTF. The CDR3 DNA is TGTGCCAGCAGCCCCCAGGAGGCGGGGGGCTACACCTTC. The chain employs TRBV9 and TRBJ1-2; no definite D call. CDR3 length equals 13 residues. Deletions cut 4 bases from V and 8 bases from J, with 15 bases between. The germline gives CDR1 SGDLS, CDR2 YYNGEE.

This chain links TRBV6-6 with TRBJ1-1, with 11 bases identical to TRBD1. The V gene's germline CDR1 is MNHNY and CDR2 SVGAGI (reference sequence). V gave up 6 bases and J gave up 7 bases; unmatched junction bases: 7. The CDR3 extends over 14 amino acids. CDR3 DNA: TGTGCCAGCAGGAAGGGGACAGGGGGATATGAAGCTTTCTTT. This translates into CASRKGTGGYEAFF.

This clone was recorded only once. CDR3 residues: CASSPSTGGGGQPQHF. In nucleotides, the CDR3 is TGTGCCAGTAGTCCTTCGACAGGGGGAGGGGGTCAGCCCCAGCATTTT. V gene TRBV19 combines with J gene TRBJ1-5; 9 bases are shared with TRBD1. The germline CDR1 and CDR2 sequences are LNHDA and SQIVND (reference sequence). Germline trimming cut 5 bases from V and 6 bases from J; bases unmatched to any gene: 11. This CDR3 is built from 16 residues.

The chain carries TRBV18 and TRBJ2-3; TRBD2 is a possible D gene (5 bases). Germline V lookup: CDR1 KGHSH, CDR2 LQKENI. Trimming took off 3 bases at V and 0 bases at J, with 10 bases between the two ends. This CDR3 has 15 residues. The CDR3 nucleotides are TGTGCCAGCTCACCTGAGGGAACTAGCACAGATACGCAGTATTTT. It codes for CASSPEGTSTDTQYF.

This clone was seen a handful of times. CDR3 in amino acids: CSVVQGSFSAFF. The CDR3 DNA reads TGCAGCGTTGTACAGGGGTCCTTCTCGGCTTTCTTT. The chain recombines TRBV29-1 with TRBJ1-1; 7 nucleotides line up with TRBD1. V was pared by 4 bases and J by 11 bases, with 10 bases of the junction left unmatched. CDR3 length equals 12 residues. The V gene's germline CDR1 is SQVTM and CDR2 ANQGSEA.

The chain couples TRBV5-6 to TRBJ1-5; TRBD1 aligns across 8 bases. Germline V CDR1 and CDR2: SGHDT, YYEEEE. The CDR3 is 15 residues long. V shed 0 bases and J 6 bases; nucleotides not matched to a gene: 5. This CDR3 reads CASSLGTGSSQPQHF. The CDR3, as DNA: TGTGCCAGCAGCTTGGGGACAGGGAGTAGTCAGCCCCAGCATTTT.

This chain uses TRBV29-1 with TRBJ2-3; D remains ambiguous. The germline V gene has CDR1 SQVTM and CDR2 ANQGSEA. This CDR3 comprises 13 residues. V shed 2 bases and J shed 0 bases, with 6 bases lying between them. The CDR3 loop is CSVELESTDTQYF. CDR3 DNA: TGCAGCGTTGAACTAGAAAGCACAGATACGCAGTATTTT.

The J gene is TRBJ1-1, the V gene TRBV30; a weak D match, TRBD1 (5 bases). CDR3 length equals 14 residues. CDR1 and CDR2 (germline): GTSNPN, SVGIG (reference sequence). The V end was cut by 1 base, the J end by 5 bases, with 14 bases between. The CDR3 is CAWSEGGASTEAFF. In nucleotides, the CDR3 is TGTGCCTGGAGTGAGGGTGGGGCGAGTACTGAAGCTTTCTTT.

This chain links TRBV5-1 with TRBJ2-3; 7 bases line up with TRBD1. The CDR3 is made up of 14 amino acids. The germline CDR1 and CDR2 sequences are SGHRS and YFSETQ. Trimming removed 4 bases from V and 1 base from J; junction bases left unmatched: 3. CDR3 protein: CASSPGGGTDTQYF. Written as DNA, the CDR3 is TGCGCCAGCAGCCCAGGGGGAGGCACAGATACGCAGTATTTT.

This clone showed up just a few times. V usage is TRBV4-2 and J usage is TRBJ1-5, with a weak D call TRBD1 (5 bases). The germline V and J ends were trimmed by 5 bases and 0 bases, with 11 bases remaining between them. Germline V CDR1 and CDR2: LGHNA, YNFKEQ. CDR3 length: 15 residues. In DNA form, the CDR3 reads TGTGCCAGCAGCTCCGACAGTTATAGCAATCAGCCCCAGCATTTT. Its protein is CASSSDSYSNQPQHF.

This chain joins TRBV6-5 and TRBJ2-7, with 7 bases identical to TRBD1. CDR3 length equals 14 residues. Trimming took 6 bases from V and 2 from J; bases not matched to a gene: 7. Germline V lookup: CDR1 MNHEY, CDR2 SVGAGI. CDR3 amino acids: CASRLRDRPYEQYF. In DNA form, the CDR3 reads TGTGCCAGCAGACTCCGGGACAGACCCTACGAGCAGTACTTC.

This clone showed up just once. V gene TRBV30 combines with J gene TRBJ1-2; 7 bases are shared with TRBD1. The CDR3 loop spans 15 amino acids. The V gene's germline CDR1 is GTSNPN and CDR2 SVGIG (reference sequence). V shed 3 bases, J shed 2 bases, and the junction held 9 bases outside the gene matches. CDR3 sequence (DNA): TGTGCCTGGAGCCTATTACAGGGGAACAACTATGGCTACACCTTC. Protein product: CAWSLLQGNNYGYTF.

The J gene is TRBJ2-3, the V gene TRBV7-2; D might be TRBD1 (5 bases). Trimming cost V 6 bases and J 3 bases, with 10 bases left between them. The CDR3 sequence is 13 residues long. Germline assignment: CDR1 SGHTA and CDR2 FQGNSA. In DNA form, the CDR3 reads TGTGCCAGCAGGCTAAGGGGTACAGATACGCAGTATTTT. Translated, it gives CASRLRGTDTQYF.

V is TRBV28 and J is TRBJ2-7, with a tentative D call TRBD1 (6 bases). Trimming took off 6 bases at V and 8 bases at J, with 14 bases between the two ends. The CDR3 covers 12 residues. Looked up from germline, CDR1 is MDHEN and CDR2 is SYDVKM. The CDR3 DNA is TGTGCCAGCAGGCAGGGGAGTACGAAGCAGTACTTC. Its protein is CASRQGSTKQYF. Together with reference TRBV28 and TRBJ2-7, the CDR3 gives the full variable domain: DVKVTQSSRYLVKRTGEKVFLECVQDMDHENMFWYRQDPGLGLRLIYFSYDVKMKEKGDIPEGYSVSREKKERFSLILESASTNQTSMYLCASRQGSTKQYFGPGTRLTVT.

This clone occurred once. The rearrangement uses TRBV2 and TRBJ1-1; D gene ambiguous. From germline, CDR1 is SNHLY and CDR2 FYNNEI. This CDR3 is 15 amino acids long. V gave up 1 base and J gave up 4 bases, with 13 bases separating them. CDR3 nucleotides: TGTGCCAGCAGTGAAGAAGGAGGGTCGCGCACTGAAGCTTTCTTT. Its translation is CASSEEGGSRTEAFF.

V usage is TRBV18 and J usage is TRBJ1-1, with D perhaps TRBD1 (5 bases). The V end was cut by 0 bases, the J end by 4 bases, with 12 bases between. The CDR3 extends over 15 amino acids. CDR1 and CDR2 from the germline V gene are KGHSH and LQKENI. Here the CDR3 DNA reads TGTGCCAGCTCACCACCGTACGGGGGAAGCACTGAAGCTTTCTTT. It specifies CASSPPYGGSTEAFF. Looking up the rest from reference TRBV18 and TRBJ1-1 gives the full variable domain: NAGVMQNPRHLVRRRGQEARLRCSPMKGHSHVYWYRQLPEEGLKFMVYLQKENIIDESGMPKERFSAEFPKEGPSILRIQQVVRGDSAAYFCASSPPYGGSTEAFFGQGTRLTVV.

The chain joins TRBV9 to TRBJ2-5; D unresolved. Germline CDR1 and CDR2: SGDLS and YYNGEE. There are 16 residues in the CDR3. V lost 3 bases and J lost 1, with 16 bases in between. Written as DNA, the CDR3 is TGTGCCAGCAGCGCCCCCGGCGCAGGTCTCCAAGAGACCCAGTACTTC. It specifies CASSAPGAGLQETQYF.

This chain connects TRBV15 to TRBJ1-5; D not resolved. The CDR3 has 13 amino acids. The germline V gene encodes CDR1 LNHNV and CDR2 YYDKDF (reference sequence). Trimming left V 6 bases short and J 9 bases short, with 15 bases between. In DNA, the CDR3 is TGTGCCACCAGTGTTGACACTCCCAGGCCCCAGCATTTT. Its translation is CATSVDTPRPQHF.

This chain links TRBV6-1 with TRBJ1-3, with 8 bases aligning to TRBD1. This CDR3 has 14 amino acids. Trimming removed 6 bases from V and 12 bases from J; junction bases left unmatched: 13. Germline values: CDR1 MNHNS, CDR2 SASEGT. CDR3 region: CASRMGSSGQDIYF. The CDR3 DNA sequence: TGTGCCAGCAGGATGGGGAGTTCGGGACAGGACATATATTTT.